One sample yielded the 4 T cell receptor beta chains listed below, sequenced in a study of cytomegalovirus exposure and HLA in healthy donors. The PCR used 60 Vbeta and 13 Jbeta primers. Clones were sequenced by immunoSEQ multiplex PCR, and TCRdb holds only the in-frame ones, with some missing. Of under 200,000 clones in the sample, over 70% were seen once. Sample: PBMCs. All receptors derive from a woman in her forties or fifties in good health and CMV-seronegative.

The chain recombines TRBV14 with TRBJ2-1; 8 bases align to TRBD2. V gave up 4 bases and J gave up 1 base; unmatched junction bases: 12. Germline V gene lookup returns CDR1 SGHDN and CDR2 FVKESK. The CDR3 runs to 18 residues. CDR3 nucleotide sequence: TGTGCCAGCAGCCGCATAATTAGCGGGGATCCTTCCTACAATGAGCAGTTCTTC. This gives the protein CASSRIISGDPSYNEQFF.

The chain has TRBV9 and TRBJ2-7; TRBD1 aligns across 7 bases. The length of the CDR3 is 14 residues. With 3 bases clipped from V and 1 base from J, the junction kept 4 bases outside the gene matches. The germline CDR1 and CDR2 sequences are SGDLS and YYNGEE. The CDR3 protein is CASSAQGNSYEQYF. In nucleotides, the CDR3 is TGTGCCAGCAGCGCACAGGGGAATTCCTACGAGCAGTACTTC.

The gene calls are TRBV29-1 and TRBJ1-4, with 9 positions matching TRBD1. J was trimmed by 5 bases and V by 5 bases; bases with no gene match: 9. This CDR3 region has 15 residues. The germline V gene has CDR1 SQVTM and CDR2 ANQGSEA. The chain's CDR3 is CSVKKGTGINEKLFF. The CDR3 region has the DNA TGCAGCGTTAAAAAAGGGACAGGGATCAATGAAAAACTGTTTTTT. Based on the CDR3 plus reference TRBV29-1 and TRBJ1-4, the full variable domain is SAVISQKPSRDICQRGTSLTIQCQVDSQVTMMFWYRQQPGQSLTLIATANQGSEATYESGFVIDKFPISRPNLTFSTLTVSNMSPEDSSIYLCSVKKGTGINEKLFFGSGTQLSVL.

V gene TRBV7-9 combines with J gene TRBJ2-1; TRBD1 agrees at 9 bases. The CDR3 is made up of 18 amino acids. Germline-derived CDR1 and CDR2 are SEHNR and FQNEAQ (reference sequence). With V trimmed by 2 bases and J by 9 bases, 17 bases remained unmatched. The CDR3 here is CASSLFGRRDRVPPEQFF. In nucleotides, the CDR3 is TGTGCCAGCAGCTTATTTGGGCGCCGGGACAGGGTACCACCTGAGCAGTTCTTC.